These 2 T cell receptor beta chains were sequenced from one sample in a study of blood T cell repertoires in COVID-19. Measured with immunoSEQ multiplex PCR; TCRdb has only the in-frame clones, and not every one. The table includes 100,000 or so clones, 85% detected once. The sample taken for sequencing was peripheral blood. The receptor set was obtained from an older woman with active or convalescent COVID-19.

This clone was detected only a few times. This chain uses TRBV7-3 with TRBJ2-1, with TRBD2 matching 10 bases. The germline V gene has CDR1 SGHTA and CDR2 FQGTGA. The J segment lost 3 bases and the V segment lost 5 bases, leaving 10 bases of the junction unmatched. The CDR3 has 17 amino acids. CDR3: CASSPRGLADNYNEQFF. CDR3 bases: TGTGCCAGCAGCCCGCGCGGACTAGCGGATAACTACAATGAGCAGTTCTTC.

V gene TRBV7-2 combines with J gene TRBJ2-3; TRBD2 aligns across 7 bases. Germline V gene sequence: CDR1 SGHTA, CDR2 FQGNSA. This CDR3 is 14 amino acids long. With 7 bases clipped from V and 5 bases from J, the junction kept 9 bases outside the gene matches. The chain's CDR3 is CASTPTSGGDTQYF. CDR3 DNA: TGTGCCAGCACCCCCACCTCGGGGGGAGATACGCAGTATTTT.